The 3 T cell receptor beta chains below were found in one sample sequenced in a study of T cells in Graves' hyperthyroidism and ophthalmopathy. TCR beta CDR3 sequences were amplified from RNA transcripts. First-round RT-PCR of the TCR CDR3 relied on the HTBI primer set. TCRdb re-derived calls from the multiplex PCR reads in MiXCR, one entry per CDR3 protein. The table has roughly 530,000 distinct CDR3 sequences, 17% seen once. Sequences were obtained from blood. These receptors all come from a woman under 30 with Graves' ophthalmopathy.

Ten or more counts support this clonotype. For the CDR3, the DNA is TGTGCCATCTCCCAGGGATATAGCAATCAGCCCCAGCATTTT. Encoded protein: CAISQGYSNQPQHF. The gene calls are TRBV11-2 and TRBJ1-5, with D tentatively TRBD1 (5 bases). This CDR3 region has 14 residues. Germline V gene sequence: CDR1 SGHAT, CDR2 FQNNGV. V was trimmed by 10 bases and J by 0 bases, leaving 13 bases between them.

Many counts were recorded for this clonotype. The chain recombines TRBV12-3 or TRBV12-4 with TRBJ2-5; no firm D call. V lost 5 bases, J lost 4 bases, and 20 bases lay in between. There are 16 residues in the CDR3. CDR3: CASSPVYLPAGETQYF. The CDR3 DNA reads as TGTGCCAGCAGTCCTGTCTACCTGCCAGCCGGAGAGACCCAGTACTTC.

This clonotype occurred a few times. The CDR3 protein is CASSPSPIGTARTDTQYF. DNA of the CDR3: TGTGCCAGCAGCCCAAGCCCTATCGGGACAGCTCGCACAGATACGCAGTATTTT. The chain carries TRBV7-9 and TRBJ2-3; TRBD1 matches at 7 bases. There are 18 residues in the CDR3. Germline CDR1 is SEHNR and CDR2 is FQNEAQ (reference sequence). V gave up 5 bases and J gave up 1 base; unmatched junction bases: 15.